This entry is about one T cell receptor (beta chain). This record belongs to a study of T cell responses to AZD1222 COVID-19 vaccine. Sequencing was performed with immunoSEQ multiplex PCR; in TCRdb, only in-frame clones are kept and a portion is missing. The sample consists of over 120,000 clones, 80% to 95% of them appearing once. This TCR was sampled from an adult who received the AZD1222 COVID-19 vaccine. The sample was peripheral blood, taken 28 days after the second AZD1222 dose.

CDR3 loop: CASSAPPSNQPQHF. Written as DNA, the CDR3 is TGTGCCAGCAGCGCACCCCCCAGCAATCAGCCCCAGCATTTT. The rearrangement uses TRBV28 and TRBJ1-5; no reliable D call. Trimming shortened V by 6 bases and J by 1 base, and 10 bases separated the two germline ends. The CDR3 spans 14 residues. Germline CDR1 and CDR2: MDHEN and SYDVKM. Supplemented by reference TRBV28 and TRBJ1-5, the full variable domain reads DVKVTQSSRYLVKRTGEKVFLECVQDMDHENMFWYRQDPGLGLRLIYFSYDVKMKEKGDIPEGYSVSREKKERFSLILESASTNQTSMYLCASSAPPSNQPQHFGDGTRLSIL.